This record looks at one T cell receptor (beta chain) sequence and its context. The Seattle site enrolled patients during active infection and followed them longitudinally. The sample comes from a study of blood T cell repertoires in COVID-19. On the study more broadly: Spain, Italy and the United States supplied samples that represented acute and convalescent COVID-19.

Under the authors' procedure: Nucleated cell counts were estimated from reference gene primer amplification. This table comes from immunoSEQ multiplex PCR, and its TCRdb copy is limited to in-frame clones, with some not included. The DNA gave D and trimming, while V, J and clone size come from that table. The sample shows under 300,000 clones, 85% to 90% of them seen only once. CDR1 SGHNT and CDR2 YYREEE come from the germline V gene (reference sequence). The CDR3 runs 13 residues. Between the trimmed V and J ends, which lost 3 bases and 2 bases, there was a span of 9 bases. The TCR originated in a woman aged 60-75 years with COVID-19, enrolled during active disease. The sequenced sample was peripheral blood. The chain couples TRBV5-4 to TRBJ2-7; D is possibly TRBD1 (5 bases). CDR3 residues: CASSSQVTYEQYF. CDR3 DNA: TGTGCCAGCAGCTCACAGGTTACCTACGAGCAGTACTTC.